This T cell receptor (beta chain) stems from a study of T cell responses to AZD1222 COVID-19 vaccine. The study's findings and limits: Possibly, clonal diversity was underestimated; donors were largely white British and included more females. No day 14 peak samples; only post-peak repertoires were characterized. Nearly half of spike-specific TCRs reportedly target variant regions that are unmutated in the B.1.351 and B.1.1.7 variants. At baseline, seropositivity was found in only a handful of AZD1222 recipients.

This CDR3 spans 15 amino acids. Germline V gives CDR1 SGHDT, CDR2 YYEEEE. J gave up 0 bases and V 2 bases, and 5 bases lay outside the gene matches. The assay was immunoSEQ multiplex PCR, and TCRdb's table has in-frame clones only and misses some. In the table there are some 48,000 clones, 70% to 90% of which are singletons. With respect to this clone: Antigen unknown.

Sample: peripheral blood, taken 28 days after the second AZD1222 dose. The chain joins TRBV5-6 to TRBJ2-7; 7 nucleotides match TRBD1. This TCR was sampled from an adult who received the AZD1222 COVID-19 vaccine. This chain's CDR3 is CASSLGDRSSYEQYF. The CDR3 DNA is TGTGCCAGCAGCTTAGGGGACAGAAGCTCCTACGAGCAGTACTTC.